A single sample is the source of the 10 T cell receptor beta chains below, sequenced in a study of beta chain features in type 1 diabetes. Since all of the isolated RNA was reverse transcribed, expressed TCRB transcripts were what got sequenced. Clones were sequenced by immunoSEQ multiplex PCR, and TCRdb holds only the in-frame ones, with some missing. The data contain 350,000 to 400,000 clones, roughly 16% of them singletons. The sequenced sample was naive CD4+ T cells from blood. These receptors were taken from a woman aged 18-29 years in good health.

This sequence joins TRBV9 and TRBJ2-1; D is undetermined. The germline gives CDR1 SGDLS, CDR2 YYNGEE. The CDR3 consists of 16 residues. The V and J ends lost 1 base and 0 bases respectively, with 11 bases between them. The CDR3 DNA reads TGTGCCAGCAGCGTAACCCGCATCAGCTCCTACAATGAGCAGTTCTTC. Translation: CASSVTRISSYNEQFF.

There are a few counts of this clone. This chain connects TRBV29-1 to TRBJ1-3; TRBD1 agrees at 11 bases. V lost 3 bases and J lost 0; bases outside the gene matches: 7. The CDR3 runs 17 residues. Germline loops: CDR1 SQVTM, CDR2 ANQGSEA. CDR3 residues: CSVDDSGTGGSGNTIYF. The CDR3 coding sequence is TGCAGCGTTGATGATTCTGGGACAGGGGGCTCTGGAAACACCATATATTTT. The whole variable domain, remainder taken from reference TRBV29-1 and TRBJ1-3, is SAVISQKPSRDICQRGTSLTIQCQVDSQVTMMFWYRQQPGQSLTLIATANQGSEATYESGFVIDKFPISRPNLTFSTLTVSNMSPEDSSIYLCSVDDSGTGGSGNTIYFGEGSWLTVV.

CDR3 nucleotide sequence: TGTGCCAGCAGCTTCCAGGGGGCTGGAGAGACCCAGTACTTC. It encodes CASSFQGAGETQYF. The gene calls are TRBV7-3 and TRBJ2-5; 8 bases are shared with TRBD1. CDR3 length: 14 residues. V gave up 3 bases and J gave up 4 bases; unmatched junction bases: 4. Per the germline V gene, CDR1 is SGHTA and CDR2 is FQGTGA.

This clone has just a few counts. This sequence joins TRBV29-1 and TRBJ2-2; 9 positions agree with TRBD1. CDR1 is SQVTM, CDR2 ANQGSEA, per germline. J was trimmed by 1 base and V by 4 bases; bases with no gene match: 1. This CDR3 is 14 amino acids long. CDR3 amino acids: CSVATGGNTGELFF. The CDR3, as DNA: TGCAGCGTTGCGACAGGGGGGAACACCGGGGAGCTGTTTTTT.

The chain uses TRBV7-2 and TRBJ2-7; D is possibly TRBD1 (5 bases). In germline, CDR1 is SGHTA, CDR2 FQGNSA. The V gene lost 5 bases and the J gene lost 5 bases, with 25 bases spanning the gap. This CDR3 has 17 residues. The DNA of the CDR3 is TGTGCCAGCAGCCCAAACCAGGGCCCCATAAACGGCCACGAGCAGTACTTC. Translating it yields CASSPNQGPINGHEQYF.

The rearrangement uses TRBV28 and TRBJ1-5, with D hard to call. The V gene lost 4 bases and the J gene lost 5 bases, with 15 bases spanning the gap. The CDR3 runs to 15 residues. Germline values: CDR1 MDHEN, CDR2 SYDVKM. The CDR3 is CASSWVGVPYQPQHF. The CDR3 DNA reads as TGTGCCAGCAGTTGGGTCGGAGTACCCTATCAGCCCCAGCATTTT.

The rearrangement uses TRBV5-1 and TRBJ2-2; 10 bases match TRBD1. CDR1 is SGHRS and CDR2 is YFSETQ in the germline V gene. This CDR3 is built from 17 residues. J lost 3 bases, V lost 2 bases, and 7 bases had no gene match. For the CDR3, the DNA is TGCGCCAGCAGCTTCGCGCCGGGACAGGGGCACACCGGGGAGCTGTTTTTT. It yields the protein CASSFAPGQGHTGELFF.

The rearrangement joins TRBV5-1 to TRBJ2-7; tentative D call: TRBD1 (6 bases). With 4 bases removed from V and 6 bases from J, the gap between germline ends came to 14 bases. Germline CDR1 reads SGHRS; CDR2 reads YFSETQ. This CDR3 spans 13 amino acids. CDR3 nucleotides: TGCGCCAGCAGCAGGACAAGGGGGTCCGAGCAGTACTTC. It encodes CASSRTRGSEQYF.

There are a few counts of this clone. The chain carries TRBV19 and TRBJ2-1; D is undetermined. Looked up from germline, CDR1 is LNHDA and CDR2 is SQIVND (reference sequence). V lost 1 base, J lost 5 bases, and 15 bases lay in between. The CDR3 length is 16 residues. The CDR3 DNA sequence: TGTGCCAGTAGTATAGGTTACCGTCTAGGAGACAATGAGCAGTTCTTC. Residues: CASSIGYRLGDNEQFF.

This clone appeared a few times. V and J are TRBV30 and TRBJ2-3, with TRBD1 matching over 11 bases. The CDR3 runs 15 residues. Germline V gene sequence: CDR1 GTSNPN, CDR2 SVGIG (reference sequence). With 2 bases clipped from V and 4 bases from J, the junction kept 5 bases outside the gene matches. Written as DNA, the CDR3 is TGTGCCTGGAGTATCGGACAGGGGGCCGCAGATACGCAGTATTTT. Its translation is CAWSIGQGAADTQYF.